Listed below are T cell receptor beta chains from one sample, sequenced in a study of T cells after somatic rescue of genetic block. The protocol was immunoSEQ multiplex PCR, while the TCRdb copy is restricted to in-frame clones and leaves out a portion. The sample yields almost 7,500 clones, approximately 80% seen once. The sample taken for sequencing was peripheral blood mononuclear cells (PBMCs). The receptor set was obtained from a boy under 18. The CDR3 runs from the conserved cysteine through the conserved F or W. The order of the fields is V gene, clone size, D gene, CDR3 length, J gene, CDR3 protein, CDR3 DNA. A D gene is named only where the DNA matches it firmly. For some rows the clone size is stated as once, few or many, or as a class when expanded; others skip it.

v_gene: TRBV27; abundance: NA; d_gene: TRBD1; len: 13; j_gene: TRBJ1-2; CDR3aa: CASSQGQYYGYTF; CDR3nt: TGTGCCAGCAGTCAGGGACAGTACTATGGCTACACCTTC
v_gene: TRBV2; abundance: NA; d_gene: TRBD2; len: 16; j_gene: TRBJ2-5; CDR3aa: CASSEGLAEYQETQYF; CDR3nt: TGTGCCAGCAGTGAAGGACTAGCAGAGTACCAAGAGACCCAGTACTTC
v_gene: TRBV7-3; abundance: NA; d_gene: TRBD2; len: 15; j_gene: TRBJ2-1; CDR3aa: CASSLTSSGNNEQFF; CDR3nt: TGTGCCAGCAGCTTAACATCTAGCGGGAACAATGAGCAGTTCTTC
v_gene: TRBV4-2; abundance: few; d_gene: NA; len: 13; j_gene: TRBJ1-3; CDR3aa: CASRSSSGNTIYF; CDR3nt: TGTGCCAGCAGGTCGAGCTCTGGAAACACCATATATTTT
v_gene: TRBV6-6; abundance: NA; d_gene: NA; len: 13; j_gene: TRBJ2-2; CDR3aa: CASSLFGTNELFF; CDR3nt: TGTGCCAGCAGTCTATTCGGGACAAACGAGCTGTTTTTT
v_gene: TRBV9; abundance: few; d_gene: NA; len: 14; j_gene: TRBJ1-2; CDR3aa: CASSAGRSNYGYTF; CDR3nt: TGTGCCAGCAGCGCCGGACGGAGTAACTATGGCTACACCTTC
v_gene: TRBV4-3; abundance: NA; d_gene: TRBD1; len: 15; j_gene: TRBJ1-4; CDR3aa: CASSQSDRAVEKLFF; CDR3nt: TGCGCCAGCAGCCAATCGGACAGGGCAGTTGAAAAACTGTTTTTT
v_gene: TRBV29-1; abundance: NA; d_gene: NA; len: 13; j_gene: TRBJ1-2; CDR3aa: CSVAWQGNYGYTF; CDR3nt: TGCAGCGTTGCCTGGCAGGGGAACTATGGCTACACCTTC
v_gene: TRBV7-2; abundance: NA; d_gene: NA; len: 11; j_gene: TRBJ2-7; CDR3aa: CASSLDYEQYF; CDR3nt: TGTGCCAGCAGCCTAGACTACGAGCAGTACTTC
v_gene: TRBV4-2; abundance: NA; d_gene: NA; len: 12; j_gene: TRBJ2-2; CDR3aa: CASLAGTGELFF; CDR3nt: TGTGCCAGCTTAGCCGGGACCGGGGAGCTGTTTTTT
v_gene: TRBV5-6; abundance: NA; d_gene: TRBD2; len: 15; j_gene: TRBJ2-5; CDR3aa: CASSLAGRGRETQYF; CDR3nt: TGTGCCAGCAGCTTGGCCGGGCGGGGGAGGGAGACCCAGTACTTC
v_gene: TRBV9; abundance: NA; d_gene: NA; len: 15; j_gene: TRBJ2-3; CDR3aa: CASSPPGRPTDTQYF; CDR3nt: TGTGCCAGCAGCCCCCCCGGTCGTCCCACAGATACGCAGTATTTT
v_gene: TRBV11-2; abundance: NA; d_gene: NA; len: 14; j_gene: TRBJ2-5; CDR3aa: CASSPGGNLGEQYF; CDR3nt: TGTGCCAGCAGCCCAGGAGGCAACCTTGGGGAGCAGTACTTC
v_gene: TRBV4-1; abundance: NA; d_gene: TRBD1; len: 18; j_gene: TRBJ2-7; CDR3aa: CASSQVKPTGTVVYEQYF; CDR3nt: TGCGCCAGCAGCCAAGTCAAACCCACCGGGACAGTAGTTTACGAGCAGTACTTC
v_gene: TRBV7-2; abundance: NA; d_gene: NA; len: 13; j_gene: TRBJ2-1; CDR3aa: CASSLVDGNEQFF; CDR3nt: TGTGCCAGCAGCTTAGTCGATGGGAATGAGCAGTTCTTC
v_gene: TRBV5-1; abundance: NA; d_gene: TRBD2; len: 14; j_gene: TRBJ2-5; CDR3aa: CASSLGGSQETQYF; CDR3nt: TGCGCCAGCAGCTTGGGCGGGAGCCAAGAGACCCAGTACTTC
v_gene: TRBV5-5; abundance: NA; d_gene: TRBD2; len: 17; j_gene: TRBJ2-2; CDR3aa: CASSLQRSGGNTGELFF; CDR3nt: TGTGCCAGCAGCTTGCAACGTAGCGGGGGGAACACCGGGGAGCTGTTTTTT
v_gene: TRBV27; abundance: NA; d_gene: NA; len: 13; j_gene: TRBJ1-1; CDR3aa: CASSLGQNTEAFF; CDR3nt: TGTGCCAGCAGTTTAGGACAGAACACTGAAGCTTTCTTT
v_gene: TRBV7-2; abundance: few; d_gene: TRBD1; len: 18; j_gene: TRBJ2-6; CDR3aa: CASSGRDRTPVGANVLTF; CDR3nt: TGTGCCAGCAGCGGAAGGGACAGGACCCCGGTTGGGGCCAACGTCCTGACTTTC
v_gene: TRBV9; abundance: once; d_gene: NA; len: 15; j_gene: TRBJ2-2; CDR3aa: CASSPAGTSTGELFF; CDR3nt: TGTGCCAGCAGCCCCGCCGGGACATCCACCGGGGAGCTGTTTTTT
v_gene: TRBV7-6; abundance: few; d_gene: TRBD1; len: 15; j_gene: TRBJ1-4; CDR3aa: CASSSWTGGNEKLFF; CDR3nt: TGTGCCAGCAGCTCCTGGACAGGGGGTAATGAAAAACTGTTTTTT
v_gene: TRBV13; abundance: NA; d_gene: NA; len: 15; j_gene: TRBJ2-7; CDR3aa: CASSRAGSKGDEQYF; CDR3nt: TGTGCCAGCAGCCGGGCGGGGTCAAAGGGCGACGAGCAGTACTTC
v_gene: TRBV7-9; abundance: NA; d_gene: NA; len: 16; j_gene: TRBJ1-1; CDR3aa: CASSLGRRGGGTEAFF; CDR3nt: TGTGCCAGCAGCTTAGGTCGGAGGGGTGGTGGGACTGAAGCTTTCTTT
v_gene: TRBV7-2; abundance: NA; d_gene: NA; len: 16; j_gene: TRBJ1-2; CDR3aa: CASSLAQAQVDYGYTF; CDR3nt: TGTGCCAGCAGCTTAGCGCAAGCACAGGTAGACTATGGCTACACCTTC
v_gene: TRBV27; abundance: once; d_gene: NA; len: 20; j_gene: TRBJ2-4; CDR3aa: CASSLPSAVQGTVAKNIQYF; CDR3nt: TGTGCCAGCAGTTTGCCATCAGCCGTACAAGGCACGGTAGCCAAAAACATTCAGTACTTC
v_gene: TRBV10-3; abundance: NA; d_gene: NA; len: 12; j_gene: TRBJ2-5; CDR3aa: CAVGLGSETQYF; CDR3nt: TGTGCCGTAGGACTGGGTTCGGAGACCCAGTACTTC
v_gene: TRBV13; abundance: NA; d_gene: NA; len: 12; j_gene: TRBJ2-3; CDR3aa: CASSLFDNTQYF; CDR3nt: TGTGCCAGCAGCTTATTTGATAATACGCAGTATTTT
v_gene: TRBV6-1; abundance: NA; d_gene: NA; len: 14; j_gene: TRBJ1-3; CDR3aa: CASTDRLSGNTIYF; CDR3nt: TGTGCCAGCACCGACAGACTCTCTGGAAACACCATATATTTT
v_gene: TRBV4-1; abundance: NA; d_gene: NA; len: 15; j_gene: TRBJ2-7; CDR3aa: CASSQSSLVSYEQYF; CDR3nt: TGCGCCAGCAGCCAAAGTTCCCTGGTGTCCTACGAGCAGTACTTC
v_gene: TRBV5-1; abundance: NA; d_gene: TRBD2; len: 13; j_gene: TRBJ2-7; CDR3aa: CASSFGREGEQYF; CDR3nt: TGCGCCAGCAGCTTCGGCAGGGAGGGCGAGCAGTACTTC
v_gene: TRBV15; abundance: NA; d_gene: NA; len: 15; j_gene: TRBJ1-6; CDR3aa: CATSPRRSYNSPLHF; CDR3nt: TGTGCCACCAGCCCCCGGAGGTCCTATAATTCACCCCTCCACTTT
v_gene: TRBV7-8; abundance: NA; d_gene: TRBD1; len: 15; j_gene: TRBJ2-1; CDR3aa: CASSSTGTGRNEQFF; CDR3nt: TGTGCCAGCAGCTCCACCGGGACAGGGAGGAATGAGCAGTTCTTC
v_gene: TRBV9; abundance: NA; d_gene: NA; len: 15; j_gene: TRBJ1-6; CDR3aa: CASSARWTYNSPLHF; CDR3nt: TGTGCCAGCAGCGCACGCTGGACCTATAATTCACCCCTCCACTTT
v_gene: TRBV11-2; abundance: NA; d_gene: NA; len: 13; j_gene: TRBJ2-7; CDR3aa: CASSLQSSYEQYF; CDR3nt: TGTGCCAGCAGCTTACAGAGCTCCTACGAGCAGTACTTC
v_gene: TRBV4-2; abundance: NA; d_gene: NA; len: 13; j_gene: TRBJ1-1; CDR3aa: CASSQEGFTEAFF; CDR3nt: TGTGCCAGCAGCCAAGAAGGGTTCACTGAAGCTTTCTTT
v_gene: TRBV7-2; abundance: few; d_gene: NA; len: 14; j_gene: TRBJ2-3; CDR3aa: CASSQRTGTDTQYF; CDR3nt: TGTGCCAGCAGCCAGCGGACCGGCACAGATACGCAGTATTTT
v_gene: TRBV29-1; abundance: NA; d_gene: NA; len: 17; j_gene: TRBJ2-3; CDR3aa: CSVEVPLWGAVTDTQYF; CDR3nt: TGCAGCGTTGAAGTCCCCCTGTGGGGGGCCGTCACAGATACGCAGTATTTT
v_gene: TRBV9; abundance: NA; d_gene: NA; len: 13; j_gene: TRBJ2-3; CDR3aa: CASSVDRADTQYF; CDR3nt: TGTGCCAGCAGCGTAGACAGGGCAGATACGCAGTATTTT
v_gene: TRBV25-1; abundance: NA; d_gene: NA; len: 11; j_gene: TRBJ2-7; CDR3aa: CASSGAYEQYF; CDR3nt: TGTGCCAGCAGTGGAGCCTACGAGCAGTACTTC
v_gene: TRBV13; abundance: NA; d_gene: TRBD2; len: 16; j_gene: TRBJ2-3; CDR3aa: CASSLSFGRGADTQYF; CDR3nt: TGTGCCAGCAGCTTATCTTTCGGGAGGGGGGCAGATACGCAGTATTTT
v_gene: TRBV12-5; abundance: NA; d_gene: NA; len: 13; j_gene: TRBJ2-3; CDR3aa: CAIRQLNTDTQYF; CDR3nt: TGTGCTATCCGACAGTTAAACACAGATACGCAGTATTTT
v_gene: TRBV5-6; abundance: NA; d_gene: TRBD1; len: 19; j_gene: TRBJ2-3; CDR3aa: CASSLEGQGSPRYTDTQYF; CDR3nt: TGTGCCAGCAGCTTGGAGGGACAGGGGTCCCCCCGGTACACAGATACGCAGTATTTT
v_gene: TRBV5-1; abundance: NA; d_gene: NA; len: 16; j_gene: TRBJ2-1; CDR3aa: CASSLAGLAQYNEQFF; CDR3nt: TGCGCCAGCAGCTTGGCCGGCCTAGCGCAGTACAATGAGCAGTTCTTC
v_gene: TRBV4-3; abundance: NA; d_gene: TRBD1; len: 18; j_gene: TRBJ1-5; CDR3aa: CASSLDHKGQGLHQPQHF; CDR3nt: TGCGCCAGCAGCCTTGACCACAAGGGACAGGGCCTTCATCAGCCCCAGCATTTT
v_gene: TRBV2; abundance: NA; d_gene: NA; len: 13; j_gene: TRBJ1-2; CDR3aa: CASTAGADYGYTF; CDR3nt: TGTGCCAGCACGGCAGGGGCTGACTATGGCTACACCTTC
v_gene: TRBV6-5; abundance: NA; d_gene: TRBD1; len: 16; j_gene: TRBJ2-2; CDR3aa: CASSSPGQGNTGELFF; CDR3nt: TGTGCCAGCAGTTCCCCTGGACAGGGGAACACCGGGGAGCTGTTTTTT
v_gene: TRBV14; abundance: NA; d_gene: NA; len: 17; j_gene: TRBJ2-1; CDR3aa: CASSQEYPGSAYNEQFF; CDR3nt: TGTGCCAGCAGCCAAGAATATCCGGGAAGTGCCTACAATGAGCAGTTCTTC
v_gene: TRBV7-7; abundance: medium-sized; d_gene: NA; len: 15; j_gene: TRBJ2-5; CDR3aa: CASSLVGSFQETQYF; CDR3nt: TGTGCCAGCAGCTTAGTAGGTTCATTTCAAGAGACCCAGTACTTC
v_gene: TRBV28; abundance: NA; d_gene: NA; len: 16; j_gene: TRBJ2-4; CDR3aa: CASSGPRTHGRNIQYF; CDR3nt: TGTGCCAGCAGTGGGCCCCGGACTCATGGGAGGAACATTCAGTACTTC
v_gene: TRBV7-2; abundance: NA; d_gene: NA; len: 14; j_gene: TRBJ2-1; CDR3aa: CASSQPPRGDEQFF; CDR3nt: TGTGCCAGCAGCCAACCGCCGAGGGGGGATGAGCAGTTCTTC
v_gene: TRBV27; abundance: NA; d_gene: TRBD1; len: 16; j_gene: TRBJ1-5; CDR3aa: CASSLTGAREIQPQHF; CDR3nt: TGTGCCAGCAGCCTGACAGGGGCCCGCGAAATCCAGCCCCAGCATTTT
v_gene: TRBV29-1; abundance: NA; d_gene: NA; len: 10; j_gene: TRBJ2-1; CDR3aa: CSGATYEQFF; CDR3nt: TGCAGCGGGGCTACGTACGAGCAGTTCTTC
v_gene: TRBV9; abundance: NA; d_gene: NA; len: 15; j_gene: TRBJ2-1; CDR3aa: CASSATGTGYNEQFF; CDR3nt: TGTGCCAGCAGCGCCACCGGGACGGGGTACAATGAGCAGTTCTTC
v_gene: TRBV7-2; abundance: NA; d_gene: NA; len: 11; j_gene: TRBJ2-3; CDR3aa: CASSFTDTQYF; CDR3nt: TGTGCCAGCAGCTTCACAGATACGCAGTATTTT
v_gene: TRBV7-2; abundance: NA; d_gene: NA; len: 16; j_gene: TRBJ1-4; CDR3aa: CASSLGPWGNEKKLFF; CDR3nt: TGTGCCAGCAGCCTAGGGCCGTGGGGTAATGAGAAAAAACTGTTTTTT
v_gene: TRBV5-1; abundance: NA; d_gene: TRBD1; len: 15; j_gene: TRBJ1-4; CDR3aa: CASSGQGAHREKLFF; CDR3nt: TGCGCCAGCAGTGGACAGGGGGCGCATAGAGAAAAACTGTTTTTT
v_gene: TRBV6-1; abundance: NA; d_gene: TRBD1; len: 14; j_gene: TRBJ1-3; CDR3aa: CASSETGLGNTIYF; CDR3nt: TGTGCCAGCAGTGAGACAGGGTTAGGAAACACCATATATTTT
v_gene: TRBV19; abundance: NA; d_gene: NA; len: 15; j_gene: TRBJ2-6; CDR3aa: CASLLSASGANVLTF; CDR3nt: TGTGCCAGTCTTCTTTCGGCCTCTGGGGCCAACGTCCTGACTTTC
v_gene: TRBV9; abundance: medium-sized; d_gene: TRBD2; len: 16; j_gene: TRBJ2-3; CDR3aa: CASSVVSGGMTDTQYF; CDR3nt: TGTGCCAGCAGCGTCGTTAGCGGGGGGATGACAGATACGCAGTATTTT